This TCR beta chain originates from a study of T cell changes during pregnancy in multiple sclerosis. The V gene end was trimmed by 6 bases and the J gene end by 2 bases; junction bases not matched to a gene: 5. CDR3 length: 14 residues. The V gene's germline CDR1 is PRHDT and CDR2 FYEKMQ (reference sequence). Generated by immunoSEQ multiplex PCR, the TCRdb table keeps only in-frame clones and is missing some. The sample has some 85,000 clones; 90% to 95% are singletons. This receptor was identified in a female donor in good health, enrolled as a control in a pregnancy study. This chain joins TRBV13 and TRBJ2-7; TRBD1 matches 9 bases. The sample was peripheral blood, taken in the second trimester of pregnancy. CDR3 in amino acids: CASRVTGGPYEQYF. The CDR3 nucleotides are TGTGCCAGCAGAGTCACAGGGGGCCCCTACGAGCAGTACTTC.